The clone carrying this TCR beta chain occurred once. The sample is drawn from a study of blood T cell repertoires in COVID-19. The wider study: COVID-19 samples collected from the United States, Italy and Spain covered acute and convalescent phases. T cells, B-cell-depleted T cells, or PBMCs supplied cDNA or gDNA.

CDR3 length equals 15 residues. Germline loops: CDR1 MNHEY, CDR2 SMNVEV (reference sequence). Trimming removed 0 bases from V and 4 bases from J; junction bases left unmatched: 2. The protocol was immunoSEQ multiplex PCR, while the TCRdb copy is restricted to in-frame clones and leaves out a portion. The table records around 260,000 clones, around 90% of them present only once. Seattle participants joined during active infection and were tracked over time. This receptor was obtained from a person under 35 with COVID-19, enrolled during active disease. The V and J genes are TRBV27 and TRBJ2-2; 7 bases agree with TRBD2. The sequenced sample was peripheral blood. CDR3: CASSLSGGITGELFF. DNA for the CDR3: TGTGCCAGCAGTTTATCGGGAGGGATCACCGGGGAGCTGTTTTTT.